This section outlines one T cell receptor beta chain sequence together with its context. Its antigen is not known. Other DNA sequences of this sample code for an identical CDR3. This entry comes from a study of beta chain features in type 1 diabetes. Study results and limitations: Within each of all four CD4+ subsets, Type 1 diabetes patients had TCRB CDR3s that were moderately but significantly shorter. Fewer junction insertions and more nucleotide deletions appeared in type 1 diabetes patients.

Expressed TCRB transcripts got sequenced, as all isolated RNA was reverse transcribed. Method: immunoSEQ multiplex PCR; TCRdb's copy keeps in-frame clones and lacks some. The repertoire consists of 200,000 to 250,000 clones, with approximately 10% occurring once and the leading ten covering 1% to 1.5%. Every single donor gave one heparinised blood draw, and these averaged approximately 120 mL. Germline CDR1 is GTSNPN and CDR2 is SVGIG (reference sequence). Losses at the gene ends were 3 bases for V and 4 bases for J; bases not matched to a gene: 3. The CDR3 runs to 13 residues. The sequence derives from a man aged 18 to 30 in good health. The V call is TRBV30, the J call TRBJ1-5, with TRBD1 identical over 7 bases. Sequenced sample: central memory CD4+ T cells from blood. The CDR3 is CAWSEQGNQPQHF. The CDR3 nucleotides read TGTGCCTGGAGCGAACAGGGGAATCAGCCCCAGCATTTT.